This T cell receptor (beta chain) appears in the sequencing data of a study of shared clonotypes between healthy human individuals. Whole-study findings and limits: Rarefaction showed sorted-subset sequencing was incomplete despite large depth. Naive subsets generally exceeded memory subsets in estimated richness. Across a few donors, naive CD4 shared 5% to 5.5%, naive CD8 more than 3%, memory CD4 less than 2.5%, memory CD8 0.4%.

TCRdb's table, derived via immunoSEQ multiplex PCR, lists solely in-frame clones and lacks some. The table includes around 1.9 million clones, 80% to 95% detected once. The ends were cut back, 5 bases at V and 5 bases at J, with 9 bases in the middle. Germline loops: CDR1 SQVTM, CDR2 ANQGSEA. CDR3 length: 11 amino acids. This clone was seen a handful of times. What it binds is unknown. Naive CD8 cells lacked CD45RO and underwent positive selection for CCR7, leaving out terminally differentiated effector memory CD45RA+ cells. The sequence was collected from a man between 18 and 29 years old in good health. Some clones in this sample may be carry-over from other donors' samples. The chain carries TRBV29-1 and TRBJ1-2; D gene unclear. Source material: naive CD8+ T cells from PBMCs. CDR3 sequence: CSVNAAYGYTF. The CDR3, as DNA: TGCAGCGTTAATGCCGCATATGGCTACACCTTC. The full variable domain, completed using reference TRBV29-1 and TRBJ1-2, is SAVISQKPSRDICQRGTSLTIQCQVDSQVTMMFWYRQQPGQSLTLIATANQGSEATYESGFVIDKFPISRPNLTFSTLTVSNMSPEDSSIYLCSVNAAYGYTFGSGTRLTVV.